This record covers a single T cell receptor beta chain. This receptor's antigen is unknown. Per-base qualities were not stored, and no clone one base away is much larger. This entry is derived from a study of shared clonotypes between healthy human individuals (TCRdb year 2020). Regarding the study in general: The cohort comprised two women and a few men aged 18 to 49 years. Blood TCR repertoires of four to six healthy adults were deeply sequenced to estimate repertoire size and the extent of clonotype sharing between individuals. To increase sequencing depth and limit assay-specific biases, TCR repertoire library preparation and sequencing were carried out by different laboratories using diverse techniques. For each donor, CD4 naive and CD4 memory were each run on three plates, CD8 naive on two plates, and CD8 memory on one plate. Each donor's leukapheresis produced roughly between roughly 0.9 and 8.9 billion PBMCs. The full study reports these points: Naive subsets generally had larger estimated clonotype richness than memory subsets did. Pairwise subsampling led to the expectation that sequencing depth would affect the degree of clonotype sharing among donors. Sampling was restricted to blood, and TCR repertoires in tissues likely differ from the TCR repertoires found in blood. Compared with non-shared clonotypes, the clonotypes found in all four sorted-subset donors had higher generation probabilities. Even with the large sequencing depth, rarefaction of the sorted-subset datasets indicated that sequencing was incomplete. About 5% of naive CD4, 3.5% of naive CD8, approximately 2.2% of memory CD4, and approximately 0.39% of memory CD8 clonotypes were shared across several donors. Because the study included a small number of donors, the genetic and exposure-history diversity represented was limited.

TCR CDR3 regions were amplified from genomic DNA by multiplex PCR using the deep immunoSEQ assay. Extracted genomic DNA from each cell subset was spread evenly across all wells of several immunoSEQ 96-well plates, with each plate serving as a replicate. Each replicate PCR for sorted subsets received 200 ng genomic DNA, equal to roughly 30,000 T cell genomes. The purified libraries were quantified using a Qubit 3.0 fluorometer, sized with a Bioanalyzer 2100, and then quantified again using the KAPA Library Quantification kit. Each immunoSEQ 96-well plate was sequenced on its own single-read 150-cycle Illumina NextSeq 550 flow cell. The study's processing was this. The immunoSEQ output contained only junctional sequences without quality scores, so filtering could not match that applied to full-length reads. Sequences were annotated with PyIR, a Python wrapper for IgBLAST v1.9, using IMGT germline references to assign V/J genes and CDR3. Any read was removed if the V/J assignment was weak (E-value above 1e-6), the CDR3 was missing, or the read contained stop codons, out-of-frame junctions, or ambiguous translated residues. V3J clonotypes were defined as sequences sharing an identical inferred V gene, J gene, and CDR3 amino acid sequence. To compute the percentage overlap between repertoires, the number of shared unique clonotypes was divided by the size of the smaller repertoire. Repertoire richness was assessed with RTK rarefaction, the Chao1 estimator, and Recon v2.1 estimates of unobserved clonotypes. OLGA was used to compute generation probabilities for all TCRbeta clonotypes that the gDNA method yielded from a handful of donors. Entries here come from immuneACCESS through TCRdb and include only in-frame sequences with V and J called. Some clones fail to appear in such tables; in the studies checked, an unresolved V gene covers under half of the shortfall, and the cause of the remainder is unknown. V and J calls and clone size follow that table, whereas D and trimming were derived from the DNA. In this sample the table shows fewer than 1.8 million clones, roughly 98.5% of which occur a single time. Of the sample, under 0.45% is held by the ten largest clones.

The donors were healthy, HIV-negative adults who had no recently reported acute infections or vaccinations. Every donor was a Caucasian adult residing in Nashville, Tennessee, USA. CD4+ T cells were enriched through magnetic negative selection, after which naive cells were positively selected on CD45RA and the remaining negative fraction served as the memory subset. Blood was obtained by leukapheresis, after which PBMCs were separated by Ficoll-Histopaque density gradient centrifugation and cryopreserved in liquid nitrogen vapor phase. Analytical flow cytometry was used to check the purity and quantity of every magnetically sorted T cell population. Genomic DNA was isolated from each sorted fraction and quantified by UV absorbance on a Nanodrop 2000c. V and J lose 2 bases and 0 bases, and a span of 12 bases separates them. The germline V gene encodes CDR1 SGHRS and CDR2 YFSETQ. Spanning cysteine to phenylalanine, the CDR3 consists of 16 amino acids. Only the CDR3 DNA stays, 48 bases, in frame from base 1.

Sequences were obtained from naive CD4+ T cells sorted from blood. According to the study, the label for this sample's cell subset or site signals: CD45RA+ positively selected. The chain is assembled from TRBV5-1 and TRBJ1-5, with no reliable assignment of the D segment. The source of this sequence is a man aged 25 to 40 in good health. The nucleotide sequence reads as follows: TGCGCCAGCAGCTTTAATGGACTCGATAGCAATCAGCCCCAGCATTTT. This sequence encodes CASSFNGLDSNQPQHF. With the rest looked up from the reference TRBV5-1 and TRBJ1-5 genes rather than sequenced, the full variable domain is KAGVTQTPRYLIKTRGQQVTLSCSPISGHRSVSWYQQTPGQGLQFLFEYFSETQRNKGNFPGRFSGRQFSNSRSEMNVSTLELGDSALYLCASSFNGLDSNQPQHFGDGTRLSIL.